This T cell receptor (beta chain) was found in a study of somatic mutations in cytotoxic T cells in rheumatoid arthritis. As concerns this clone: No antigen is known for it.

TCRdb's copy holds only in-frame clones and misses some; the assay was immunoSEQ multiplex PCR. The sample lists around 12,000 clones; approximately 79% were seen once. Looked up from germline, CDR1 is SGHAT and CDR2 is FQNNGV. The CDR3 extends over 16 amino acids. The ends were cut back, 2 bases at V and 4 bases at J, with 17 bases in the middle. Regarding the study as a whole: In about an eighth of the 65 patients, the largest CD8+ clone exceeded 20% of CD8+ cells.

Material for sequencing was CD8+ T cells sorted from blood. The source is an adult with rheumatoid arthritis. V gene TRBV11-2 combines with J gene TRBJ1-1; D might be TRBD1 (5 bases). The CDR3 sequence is CASSLFVGSGSTEAFF. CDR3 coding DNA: TGTGCCAGCAGCTTATTTGTCGGTTCAGGGTCCACTGAAGCTTTCTTT.